This TCR beta chain was profiled in a study of cytomegalovirus exposure and HLA in healthy donors. As for this clone: The target antigen is unknown.

In the PCR, 60 Vbeta and 13 Jbeta primers were used. The repertoire was sequenced with immunoSEQ multiplex PCR; TCRdb's copy has only in-frame clones and lacks some. The sample has approximately 150,000 clones, 60% to 70% seen once. Whole-study results and caveats: High specificity and sensitivity for cytomegalovirus status were reported for the classifier. Donor immune exposure was known only as CMV serostatus. A missense variant in DCLRE1C was later tied to TCR beta V- and J-gene trimming. HLA restriction was apparent for most CMV-associated TCR beta chains in a later analysis.

The CDR3 sequence is 15 residues long. The germline CDR1 and CDR2 sequences are MNHNY and SVGAGI (reference sequence). Trimming removed 6 bases from V and 6 bases from J; junction bases left unmatched: 7. V and J are TRBV6-6 and TRBJ2-7; the match to TRBD2 covers 14 bases. The sequence was obtained from a woman aged 55-75 years in good health and CMV-seropositive. The specimen sequenced was PBMCs. CDR3 in amino acids: CASSRLAGGPFEQYF. For the CDR3, the DNA is TGTGCCAGCAGCCGACTAGCGGGAGGGCCGTTCGAGCAGTACTTC.